This passage covers 22 T cell receptor beta chains from one sample sequenced in a study of Graves' ophthalmopathy and Graves' hyperthyroidism (dated by TCRdb to 2017 to 2018). TCRdb lists the instrument as Illumina HiSeq 2000. For repertoire sequencing, the TCR beta CDR3 regions were amplified from RNA transcripts. The first round was an RT-PCR using HTBI primers with the Qiagen OneStep RT-PCR kit, and this first round was followed by a second-round multiplex PCR, then size selection and purification. TCRdb applied fastp at Q25 and MiXCR to the public reads, then kept only in-frame beta chains. Every entry covers one CDR3 protein and lists the most common genes and DNA from its rows. The table for this sample lists over a million distinct CDR3 sequences; 35% to 40% of them were counted only once. The top ten clonotypes cover 8.5% to 14% of the sample. Specimen: peripheral blood or thyroid tissue (not recorded which). These TCRs come from an adult man with Graves' hyperthyroidism.

This clonotype was detected ten times or more. The V gene is TRBV9, the J gene TRBJ1-2; D possibly corresponds to TRBD1 (6 bases). CDR1 is SGDLS, CDR2 YYNGEE, per germline. The CDR3 runs to 16 residues. The V end lost 3 bases, the J end lost 4 bases, and 19 bases lay between the germline ends. The CDR3, as DNA: TGTGCCAGCAGCGCCACGGCGGGGGGGGGCGGCTATGGCTACACCTTC. This codes for CASSATAGGGGYGYTF.

This chain links TRBV7-2 with TRBJ2-7; a possible D gene is TRBD2 (5 bases). The J call is in doubt because the DNA end fits TRBJ2-1 better. This CDR3 is 12 amino acids long. The V gene's germline CDR1 is SGHTA and CDR2 FQGNSA. The CDR3 region is CASSLRDNEQFF. The CDR3 DNA sequence: TGTGCCAGCAGCCTGCGGGACAATGAGCAGTTCTTC.

V is TRBV14 and J is TRBJ2-7; D is uncertain. CDR3 length: 14 amino acids. Trimming cost V 0 bases and J 3 bases, with 9 bases left between them. Germline CDR1 reads SGHDN; CDR2 reads FVKESK. The CDR3 DNA sequence: TGTGCCAGCAGCCAAGATCGGGCATTCTACGAGCAGTACTTC. Its translation: CASSQDRAFYEQYF.

This clonotype was picked up a small number of times. This chain connects TRBV7-9 to TRBJ2-7; tentatively, D is TRBD2 (5 bases). The CDR3 length is 15 residues. V was trimmed by 6 bases and J by 6 bases, leaving 21 bases between them. In germline, CDR1 is SEHNR, CDR2 FQNEAQ (reference sequence). CDR3 nucleotides: TGTGCCAGCAGACCTACGCCGGAGGTATCGTTCGAGCAGTACTTC. This encodes CASRPTPEVSFEQYF.

The chain employs TRBV7-9 and TRBJ2-5; 7 positions agree with TRBD1. From germline, CDR1 is SEHNR and CDR2 FQNEAQ (reference sequence). The ends lost 8 bases at V and 3 bases at J; junction bases unmatched: 12. The CDR3 is 15 residues long. CDR3 nucleotide sequence: TGTGCCAGCTCTCGCTCGACAGGGTGGGAAGAGACCCAGTACTTC. This encodes CASSRSTGWEETQYF.

This clonotype occurred many times. The chain employs TRBV11-2 and TRBJ2-7, with D uncertain. The CDR3 totals 13 residues. V lost 5 bases to trimming and J lost 5 bases, with 13 bases between them. The germline V gene has CDR1 SGHAT and CDR2 FQNNGV. DNA for the CDR3: TGTGCCAGCAGCGTCCTGACCGGAGACGAGCAGTACTTC. Its protein product is CASSVLTGDEQYF.

V and J are TRBV24-1 and TRBJ1-1; D gene unclear. The V end lost 2 bases, the J end lost 0 bases, and 9 bases lay between the germline ends. Per germline, CDR1 KGHDR and CDR2 SFDVKD. CDR3 size: 15 residues. The CDR3 loop reads CATSDYEELNTEAFF. The CDR3 DNA is TGTGCCACCAGTGATTACGAAGAGCTGAACACTGAAGCTTTCTTT.

A few counts support this clonotype. The rearrangement joins TRBV29-1 to TRBJ2-7; the D is unclear. There are 14 residues in the CDR3. Trimming removed 4 bases from V and 5 bases from J, with 18 bases in between. Germline assignment: CDR1 SQVTM and CDR2 ANQGSEA. DNA for the CDR3: TGCAGCGTTGTAGTTCCTACAGCCAAACACGAGCAGTACTTC. This encodes CSVVVPTAKHEQYF.

Turning to this clonotype: A much bigger clone sits one base away, suggesting this may be a read error. This sequence joins TRBV2 and TRBJ2-5, with D maybe TRBD1 (6 bases). V lost 5 bases and J 2 bases, leaving 9 bases between the germline ends. Germline V gene data show CDR1 as SNHLY and CDR2 as FYNNEI. The CDR3 spans 13 residues. As DNA, the CDR3 is TGTGCCAGCAGTACAGGGCATCAAGAGACCCAGTACTTC. Protein: CASSTGHQETQYF.

This rearrangement joins TRBV5-1 to TRBJ2-7, with 8 positions matching TRBD1. Looked up from germline, CDR1 is SGHRS and CDR2 is YFSETQ. The CDR3 contains 16 residues. The ends lost 0 bases at V and 0 bases at J; junction bases unmatched: 5. The CDR3 here is CASSLGQGAVSYEQYF. The CDR3 DNA reads TGCGCCAGCAGCTTGGGTCAGGGGGCCGTCTCCTACGAGCAGTACTTC. The whole variable domain, remainder taken from reference TRBV5-1 and TRBJ2-7, is KAGVTQTPRYLIKTRGQQVTLSCSPISGHRSVSWYQQTPGQGLQFLFEYFSETQRNKGNFPGRFSGRQFSNSRSEMNVSTLELGDSALYLCASSLGQGAVSYEQYFGPGTRLTVT.

The table lists this clonotype with a few counts. J is TRBJ1-2 and V is TRBV6-2 or TRBV6-3; 10 bases are a match to TRBD1. The CDR3 consists of 13 residues. Germline lookup yields CDR1 MNHEY and CDR2 SVGEGT. V shed 10 bases and J 9 bases; nucleotides not matched to a gene: 11. DNA for the CDR3: TGTGCCACCGGAGACAGGGGGCAGCGTAGCTACACCTTC. It encodes CATGDRGQRSYTF.

Details on this clonotype: Possible read error: a much larger clone is one base away. No conserved phenylalanine or tryptophan is present at the end of the CDR3, so a read error is the likely explanation. The rearrangement links TRBV7-2 to TRBJ2-7, with D possibly TRBD2 on 5 matching bases. The V gene's germline CDR1 is SGHTA and CDR2 FQGNSA. The CDR3 length is 14 residues. Trimming cost V 3 bases and J 1 base, with 10 bases left between them. The CDR3: CASSFSPGSYEQYL. Here the CDR3 DNA reads TGTGCCAGCAGCTTTTCCCCGGGGTCCTACGAGCAGTACCTC.

This clonotype was counted at least ten times. The gene calls are TRBV20-1 and TRBJ1-1; the D gene is possibly TRBD1 (6 bases). V was pared by 2 bases and J by 7 bases, with 17 bases between. The CDR3 has 14 residues. Germline V gene data show CDR1 as DFQATT and CDR2 as SNEGSKA (reference sequence). The CDR3 loop is CSARTTQTGNEAFF. The DNA for the CDR3 is TGCAGTGCTAGAACCACTCAAACAGGGAATGAAGCTTTCTTT.

This clonotype was counted a few times. This rearrangement joins TRBV7-2 to TRBJ1-2; maybe TRBD1 (6 bases). Germline assignment: CDR1 SGHTA and CDR2 FQGNSA. V shed 4 bases and J shed 4 bases, with 25 bases lying between them. This CDR3 region has 18 residues. The CDR3 DNA is TGTGCCAGCAGCTCCCCCGGGTGGTGGGGGCGGCCCCTCTATGGCTACACCTTC. Amino acids: CASSSPGWWGRPLYGYTF.

There are a few counts of this clonotype. The chain joins TRBV6-6 to TRBJ1-4, with 9 bases lining up with TRBD1. CDR1 and CDR2 from the germline V gene are MNHNY and SVGAGI (reference sequence). The V gene end was trimmed by 5 bases and the J gene end by 6 bases; junction bases not matched to a gene: 10. The CDR3 contains 16 residues. The chain's CDR3 is CASSRNRDRVHEKLFF. Here the CDR3 DNA reads TGTGCCAGCAGTCGAAACCGGGACAGGGTTCATGAAAAACTGTTTTTT.

This clonotype was counted between two and nine times. The rearrangement links TRBV6-5 to TRBJ2-7; D remains unclear. CDR3 length: 14 amino acids. The ends were cut back, 5 bases at V and 1 base at J, with 12 bases in the middle. CDR1 and CDR2 from the germline V gene are MNHEY and SVGAGI. The CDR3 sequence is CASSPPARSYEQYF. Here the CDR3 DNA reads TGTGCCAGCAGTCCACCGGCCAGATCCTACGAGCAGTACTTC.

This clonotype was counted only a few times. This chain joins TRBV6-5 and TRBJ2-7, with D perhaps matching TRBD2 (5 bases). The CDR3 sequence is 14 residues long. From germline, CDR1 is MNHEY and CDR2 SVGAGI. Trimming pared 9 bases from V and 0 bases from J, leaving 15 bases between. DNA for the CDR3: TGTGCCAGTACCGGGAAGCACGGCTCCTACGAGCAGTACTTC. Protein: CASTGKHGSYEQYF.

This clonotype has a handful of counts. The J gene is TRBJ2-4, the V gene TRBV7-8, with D possibly TRBD2 on 5 matching bases. Trimming left V 5 bases short and J 11 bases short, with 16 bases between. Germline CDR1 and CDR2: SGHVS and FQNEAQ. The CDR3 extends over 13 amino acids. In nucleotides, the CDR3 is TGTGCCAGCAGCCAGACTGGGCTAGCCCTTCAGTACTTC. Its protein product is CASSQTGLALQYF.

This sequence joins TRBV6-6 and TRBJ2-6; tentative D call: TRBD2 (5 bases). Trimming removed 4 bases from V and 0 bases from J, with 13 bases in between. Germline V gene data show CDR1 as MNHNY and CDR2 as SVGAGI (reference sequence). The CDR3 runs to 17 residues. CDR3 loop: CASSFGDPFSGANVLTF. The CDR3 bases are TGTGCCAGCAGTTTCGGGGATCCTTTCTCTGGGGCCAACGTCCTGACTTTC.

This chain joins TRBV5-1 and TRBJ2-7; no definite D call. The CDR3 length is 15 residues. V shed 0 bases and J shed 0 bases, with 10 bases lying between them. Germline values: CDR1 SGHRS, CDR2 YFSETQ. CDR3 coding DNA: TGCGCCAGCAGCTTGGTAGCCAGCGCCTCCTACGAGCAGTACTTC. This sequence encodes CASSLVASASYEQYF.

This clonotype was counted only a few times. The chain recombines TRBV7-2 with TRBJ1-1; 10 bases agree with TRBD1. V shed 1 base, J shed 5 bases, and the junction held 4 bases outside the gene matches. The CDR3 sequence is 15 residues long. The germline CDR1 and CDR2 sequences are SGHTA and FQGNSA. In DNA form, the CDR3 reads TGTGCCAGCAGCTTAGATGGGACAGGGGCGACTGAAGCTTTCTTT. This translates into CASSLDGTGATEAFF.

In nucleotides, the CDR3 is TGTGCCAGCAGCCCAGGGGGGAGTGCAGCCTACGAGCAGTACTTC. Translating gives CASSPGGSAAYEQYF. V and J are TRBV9 and TRBJ2-7; perhaps TRBD1 as D (7 bases). CDR1 SGDLS and CDR2 YYNGEE come from the germline V gene. The V end lost 4 bases, the J end lost 2 bases, and 16 bases lay between the germline ends. The length of the CDR3 is 15 residues.